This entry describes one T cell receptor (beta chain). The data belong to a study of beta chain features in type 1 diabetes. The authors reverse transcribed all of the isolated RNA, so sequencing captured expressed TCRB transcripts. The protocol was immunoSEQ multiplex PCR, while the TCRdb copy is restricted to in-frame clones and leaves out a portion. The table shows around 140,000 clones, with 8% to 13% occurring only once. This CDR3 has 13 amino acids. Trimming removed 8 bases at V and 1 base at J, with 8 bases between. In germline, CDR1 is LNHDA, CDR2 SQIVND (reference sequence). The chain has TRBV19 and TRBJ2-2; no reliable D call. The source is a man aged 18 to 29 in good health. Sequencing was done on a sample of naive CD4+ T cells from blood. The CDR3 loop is CASPAGNTGELFF. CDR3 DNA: TGTGCCAGTCCGGCAGGGAACACCGGGGAGCTGTTTTTT.